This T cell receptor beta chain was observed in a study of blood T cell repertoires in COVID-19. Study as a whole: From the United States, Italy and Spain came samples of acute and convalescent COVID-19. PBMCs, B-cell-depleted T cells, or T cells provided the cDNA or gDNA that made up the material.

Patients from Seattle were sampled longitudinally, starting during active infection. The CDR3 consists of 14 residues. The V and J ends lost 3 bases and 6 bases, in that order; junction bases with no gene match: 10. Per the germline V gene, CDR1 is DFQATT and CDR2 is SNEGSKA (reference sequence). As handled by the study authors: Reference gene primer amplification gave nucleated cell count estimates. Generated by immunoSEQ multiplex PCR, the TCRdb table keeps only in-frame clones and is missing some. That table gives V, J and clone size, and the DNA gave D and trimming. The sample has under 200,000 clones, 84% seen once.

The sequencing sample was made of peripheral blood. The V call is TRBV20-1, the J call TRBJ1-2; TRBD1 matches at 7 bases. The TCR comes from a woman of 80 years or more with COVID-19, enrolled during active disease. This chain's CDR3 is CSASTRQGIDGYTF. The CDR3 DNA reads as TGCAGTGCTAGTACAAGACAGGGCATCGATGGCTACACCTTC.